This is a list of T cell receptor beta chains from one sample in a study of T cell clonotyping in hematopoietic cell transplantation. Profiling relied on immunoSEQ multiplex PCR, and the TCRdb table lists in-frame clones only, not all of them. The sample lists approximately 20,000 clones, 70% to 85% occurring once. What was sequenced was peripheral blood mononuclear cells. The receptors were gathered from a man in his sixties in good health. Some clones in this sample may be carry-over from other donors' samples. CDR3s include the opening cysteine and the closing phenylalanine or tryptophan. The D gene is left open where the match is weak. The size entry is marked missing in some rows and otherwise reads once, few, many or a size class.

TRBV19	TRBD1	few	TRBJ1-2	CASSIDRDSYGYTF	TGTGCCAGTAGTATAGATCGGGACAGCTATGGCTACACCTTC
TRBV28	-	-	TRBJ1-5	CASNRYSNQPQHF	TGTGCCAGCAATAGGTATAGCAATCAGCCCCAGCATTTT
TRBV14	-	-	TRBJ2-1	CASSQWNGAYYNEQFF	TGTGCCAGCAGCCAATGGAATGGGGCCTATTACAATGAGCAGTTCTTC
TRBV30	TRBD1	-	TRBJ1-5	CAWSSPGQGRQPQHF	TGTGCCTGGAGTTCCCCGGGACAGGGTAGGCAGCCCCAGCATTTT
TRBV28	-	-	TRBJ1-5	CASSLHPGLPASNQPQHF	TGTGCCAGCAGTTTGCATCCAGGGCTACCGGCTTCAAATCAGCCCCAGCATTTT
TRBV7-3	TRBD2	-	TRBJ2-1	CASSPGLAIYNEQFF	TGTGCCAGCAGCCCGGGACTAGCGATATACAATGAGCAGTTCTTC
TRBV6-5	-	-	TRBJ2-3	CASSLQSTDTQYF	TGTGCCAGCAGTTTACAGAGCACAGATACGCAGTATTTT
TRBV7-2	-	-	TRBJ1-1	CASSSSSQGNTEAFF	TGTGCCAGCAGCTCCAGCAGTCAGGGAAACACTGAAGCTTTCTTT
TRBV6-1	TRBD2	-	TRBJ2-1	CASSENGGGASYNEQFF	TGTGCCAGCAGTGAAAACGGCGGGGGGGCCTCCTACAATGAGCAGTTCTTC
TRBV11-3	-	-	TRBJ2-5	CASSLVGVQETQYF	TGTGCCAGCAGCTTAGTGGGGGTCCAAGAGACCCAGTACTTC
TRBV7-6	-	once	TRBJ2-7	CASSLKGGAAYEQYF	TGTGCCAGCAGCTTAAAGGGGGGGGCCGCTTACGAGCAGTACTTC
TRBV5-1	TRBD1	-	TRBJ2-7	CASSSGQGNNEQYF	TGCGCCAGCAGCTCGGGACAGGGTAACAACGAGCAGTACTTC
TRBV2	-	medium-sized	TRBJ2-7	CASSALGYEQYF	TGTGCCAGCAGTGCATTAGGGTACGAGCAGTACTTC
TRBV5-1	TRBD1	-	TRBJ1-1	CASSRTGERGTEAFF	TGCGCCAGCAGTCGAACAGGGGAAAGAGGAACTGAAGCTTTCTTT
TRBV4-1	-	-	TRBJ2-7	CASSQGTVDSYEQYF	TGCGCCAGCAGCCAAGGAACAGTAGACTCCTACGAGCAGTACTTC
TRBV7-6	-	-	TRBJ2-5	CASSALRGQETQYF	TGTGCCAGCAGCGCCTTGAGGGGTCAAGAGACCCAGTACTTC
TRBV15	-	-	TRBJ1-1	CATSLSRETEAFF	TGTGCCACCAGCCTCTCAAGGGAAACTGAAGCTTTCTTT
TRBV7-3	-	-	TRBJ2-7	CASSLGGEYEQYF	TGTGCCAGCAGCTTAGGCGGGGAATACGAGCAGTACTTC
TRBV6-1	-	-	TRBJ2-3	CASKKRTTDTQYF	TGTGCCAGCAAGAAGCGGACCACAGATACGCAGTATTTT
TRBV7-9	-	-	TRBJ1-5	CASSLYGNQPQHF	TGTGCCAGCAGCTTATACGGCAATCAGCCCCAGCATTTT
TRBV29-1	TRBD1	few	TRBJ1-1	CSVLGQQGTEAFF	TGCAGCGTCCTGGGACAGCAGGGCACTGAAGCTTTCTTT
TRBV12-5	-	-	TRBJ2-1	CASETGKGVQRLYNEQFF	TGTGCTAGCGAAACAGGGAAAGGAGTTCAGCGGCTTTACAATGAGCAGTTCTTC
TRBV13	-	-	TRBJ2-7	CASSSADGSSYEQYF	TGTGCCAGCAGCTCCGCGGACGGGAGCTCCTACGAGCAGTACTTC
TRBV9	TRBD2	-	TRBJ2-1	CASSVELAGGLEQFF	TGTGCCAGCAGCGTAGAACTAGCGGGGGGGCTTGAGCAGTTCTTC
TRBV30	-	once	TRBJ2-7	CAWSVLPPGGWVNEQYF	TGTGCCTGGAGTGTATTACCCCCTGGGGGCTGGGTCAACGAGCAGTACTTC
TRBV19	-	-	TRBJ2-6	CASRIDGANVLTF	TGTGCCAGTAGGATTGATGGGGCCAACGTCCTGACTTTC
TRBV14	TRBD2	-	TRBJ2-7	CASSPSGLAGAEFWSF	TGTGCCAGCAGCCCATCCGGACTAGCGGGGGCCGAGTTTTGGAGCTTC
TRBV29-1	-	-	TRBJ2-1	CSATTDYNEQFF	TGCAGCGCAACGACAGACTACAATGAGCAGTTCTTC
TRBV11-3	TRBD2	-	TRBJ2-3	CASSAQGYSGGSDTQYF	TGTGCCAGCAGCGCACAGGGGTATAGCGGGGGGTCAGATACGCAGTATTTT
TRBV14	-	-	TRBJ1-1	CASSLTEMAEAFF	TGTGCCAGCAGCCTAACAGAAATGGCTGAAGCTTTCTTT
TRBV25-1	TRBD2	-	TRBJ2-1	CASSGQNQRENEQFF	TGTGCCAGCAGTGGACAAAACCAGCGGGAGAATGAGCAGTTCTTC